The clone carrying this TCR beta chain was recorded many times. The antigen remains undetermined. The CDR3 is made up of 15 amino acids. V was cut by 5 bases and J by 6 bases, with 17 bases left in between. CDR1 SEHNR and CDR2 FQNEAQ come from the germline V gene (reference sequence). The source of the sample is a study of early T cells in non-severe SARS-CoV-2 infection. At the level of the study: Chains were not paired, and sequencing was done on bulk RNA from unsorted whole blood. Study-level points and caveats: Missing private and CD4 specificities, VDJdb matching favored anti-spike CD8 responses.

As part of library construction, unique molecular identifiers were attached to individual cDNA molecules. Each CDR3 protein gets one entry after TCRdb re-called the 5' RACE reads with MiXCR. Among roughly 29,000 distinct CDR3 sequences, around 5.3% were seen once, and the ten largest hold approximately 24%. The specimen was whole blood. This sequence was found in an adult who was a healthcare worker with PCR-confirmed SARS-CoV-2 infection or an uninfected control (not recorded which). The chain recombines TRBV7-9 with TRBJ2-1; D possibly corresponds to TRBD1 (5 bases). CDR3 residues: CASSPDSHWVNEQFF. The CDR3 DNA reads as TGTGCCAGCAGCCCCGACAGTCATTGGGTCAATGAGCAGTTCTTC.